This TCR beta chain was identified in a study of early T cells in non-severe SARS-CoV-2 infection. This clonotype was seen more than once but under ten times. The length of the CDR3 is 14 residues. The V segment lost 11 bases and the J segment 7 bases; nucleotides outside the gene matches: 12. The V gene's germline CDR1 is MNHEY and CDR2 SVGAGI. Attachment of unique molecular identifiers was made to individual cDNA molecules. TCRdb reanalysed the 5' RACE reads using MiXCR and keeps one entry per CDR3 protein. The table includes roughly 100,000 distinct CDR3 sequences, around 12% detected once. The sequenced sample consisted of whole blood. The chain combines TRBV6-5 with TRBJ2-2; 8 bases are a match to TRBD2. The source is an adult who was a healthcare worker with PCR-confirmed SARS-CoV-2 infection or an uninfected control (not recorded which). The CDR3 loop is CAVSTGGAGGELFF. The CDR3 region has the DNA TGTGCCGTGTCGACGGGGGGGGCAGGCGGGGAGCTGTTTTTT.